Reported below is one T cell receptor (beta chain). The data are from a study of Graves' ophthalmopathy and Graves' hyperthyroidism. Amplification of TCR beta CDR3 regions used RNA transcripts. Amplification began with first-round RT-PCR using HTBI primers, then second-round multiplex PCR was performed. Each CDR3 protein is one row after TCRdb ran MiXCR on the multiplex PCR reads. The profile shows more than 1,000,000 distinct CDR3 sequences, less than 45% of them singletons. The CDR3 runs to 17 residues. The V gene's germline CDR1 is SQVTM and CDR2 ANQGSEA. The V gene lost 2 bases and the J gene lost 3 bases, with 22 bases spanning the gap.

This receptor was taken from an adult man with Graves' hyperthyroidism. The sample consisted of peripheral blood or thyroid tissue (not recorded which). V gene TRBV29-1 combines with J gene TRBJ1-2, with D tentatively TRBD1 (5 bases). As DNA, the CDR3 is TGCAGCGTTGAACACCAAGAGGACGGGGGATCGGACTATGGCTACACCTTC. Amino acid sequence: CSVEHQEDGGSDYGYTF.